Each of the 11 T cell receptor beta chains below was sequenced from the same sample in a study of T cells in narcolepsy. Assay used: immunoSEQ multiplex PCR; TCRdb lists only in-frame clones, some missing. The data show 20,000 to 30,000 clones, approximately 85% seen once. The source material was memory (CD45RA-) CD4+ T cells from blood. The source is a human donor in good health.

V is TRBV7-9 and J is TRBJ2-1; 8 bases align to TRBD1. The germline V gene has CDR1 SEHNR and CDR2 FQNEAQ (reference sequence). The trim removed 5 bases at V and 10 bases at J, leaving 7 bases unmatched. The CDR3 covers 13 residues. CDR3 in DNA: TGTGCCAGCAGCCTCGGACAGGGCGGGGAGCAGTTCTTC. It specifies CASSLGQGGEQFF. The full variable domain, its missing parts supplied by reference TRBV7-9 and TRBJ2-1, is DTGVSQNPRHKITKRGQNVTFRCDPISEHNRLYWYRQTLGQGPEFLTYFQNEAQLEKSRLLSDRFSAERPKGSFSTLEIQRTEQGDSAMYLCASSLGQGGEQFFGPGTRLTVL.

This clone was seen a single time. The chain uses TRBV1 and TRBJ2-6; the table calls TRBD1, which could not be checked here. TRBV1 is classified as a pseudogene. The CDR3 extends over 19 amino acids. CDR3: CTSTLPKWQGSSGANVLTF. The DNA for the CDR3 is TGCACCAGCACCCTTCCTAAGTGGCAGGGGAGCTCTGGGGCCAACGTCCTGACTTTC.

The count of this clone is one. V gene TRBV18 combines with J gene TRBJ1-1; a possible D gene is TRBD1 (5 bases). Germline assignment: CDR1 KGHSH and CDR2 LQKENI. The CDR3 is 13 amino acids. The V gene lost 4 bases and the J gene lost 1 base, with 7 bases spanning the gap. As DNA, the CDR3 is TGTGCCAGCTCACAGACAGAGAACACTGAAGCTTTCTTT. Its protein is CASSQTENTEAFF. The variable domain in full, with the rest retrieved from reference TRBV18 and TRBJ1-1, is NAGVMQNPRHLVRRRGQEARLRCSPMKGHSHVYWYRQLPEEGLKFMVYLQKENIIDESGMPKERFSAEFPKEGPSILRIQQVVRGDSAAYFCASSQTENTEAFFGQGTRLTVV.

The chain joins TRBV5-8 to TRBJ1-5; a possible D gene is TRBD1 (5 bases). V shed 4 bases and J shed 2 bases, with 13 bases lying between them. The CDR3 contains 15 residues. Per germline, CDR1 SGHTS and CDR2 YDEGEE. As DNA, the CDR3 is TGTGCCAGCAGCCCTCAGGGCGGGGGCAATCAGCCCCAGCATTTT. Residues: CASSPQGGGNQPQHF.

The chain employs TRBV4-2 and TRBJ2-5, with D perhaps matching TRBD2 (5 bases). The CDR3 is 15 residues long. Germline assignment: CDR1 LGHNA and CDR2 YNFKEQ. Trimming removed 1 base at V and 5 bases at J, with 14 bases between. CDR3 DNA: TGTGCCAGCAGCCAAGTGGAAGCGGTCGGGGAGACCCAGTACTTC. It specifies CASSQVEAVGETQYF.

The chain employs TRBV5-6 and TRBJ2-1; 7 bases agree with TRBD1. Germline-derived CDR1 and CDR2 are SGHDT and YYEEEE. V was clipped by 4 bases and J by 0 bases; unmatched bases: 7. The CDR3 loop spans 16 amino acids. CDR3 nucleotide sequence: TGTGCCAGCAGCATTCCGGGACAGAGCTCCTACAATGAGCAGTTCTTC. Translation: CASSIPGQSSYNEQFF.

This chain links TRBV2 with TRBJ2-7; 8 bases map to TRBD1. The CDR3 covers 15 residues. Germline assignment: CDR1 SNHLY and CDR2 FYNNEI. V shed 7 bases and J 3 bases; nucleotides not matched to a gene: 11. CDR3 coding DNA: TGTGCCAGCAAGAGGCCGGGACAGGCATTCTACGAGCAGTACTTC. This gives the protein CASKRPGQAFYEQYF.

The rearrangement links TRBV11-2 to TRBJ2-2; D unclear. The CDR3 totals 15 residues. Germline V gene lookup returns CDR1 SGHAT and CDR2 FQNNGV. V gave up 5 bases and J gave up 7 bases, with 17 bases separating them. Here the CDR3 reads CASSRSQAPGGELFF. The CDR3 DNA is TGTGCCAGCAGCCGTAGCCAAGCCCCGGGCGGGGAGCTGTTTTTT.

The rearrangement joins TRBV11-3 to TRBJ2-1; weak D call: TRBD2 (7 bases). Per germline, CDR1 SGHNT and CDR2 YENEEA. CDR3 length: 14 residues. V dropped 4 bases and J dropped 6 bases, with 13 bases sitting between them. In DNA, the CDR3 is TGTGCCAGCAGCTACGGACTAGGGGGCAATGAGCAGTTCTTC. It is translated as CASSYGLGGNEQFF.

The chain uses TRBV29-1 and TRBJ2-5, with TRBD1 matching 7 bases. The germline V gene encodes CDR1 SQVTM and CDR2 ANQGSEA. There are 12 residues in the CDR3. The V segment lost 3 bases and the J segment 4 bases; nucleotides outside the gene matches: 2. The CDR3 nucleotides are TGCAGCGTTGACAGACAGGGAGAGACCCAGTACTTC. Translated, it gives CSVDRQGETQYF. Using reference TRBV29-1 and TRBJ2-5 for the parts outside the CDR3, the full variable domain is SAVISQKPSRDICQRGTSLTIQCQVDSQVTMMFWYRQQPGQSLTLIATANQGSEATYESGFVIDKFPISRPNLTFSTLTVSNMSPEDSSIYLCSVDRQGETQYFGPGTRLLVL.

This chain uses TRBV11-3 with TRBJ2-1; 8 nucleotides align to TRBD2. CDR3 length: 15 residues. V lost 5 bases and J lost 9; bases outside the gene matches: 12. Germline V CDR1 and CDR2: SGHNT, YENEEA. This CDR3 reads CASSPGGAGDGEQFF. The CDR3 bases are TGTGCCAGCAGCCCCGGGGGGGCGGGAGATGGTGAGCAGTTCTTC.